This is a list of T cell receptor beta chains from one sample in a study of blood T cell repertoires in COVID-19. Some clones are missing from TCRdb's copy, which holds only in-frame ones; the method was immunoSEQ multiplex PCR. This repertoire shows more than 200,000 clones, 80% to 90% found once; its top ten account for 1.5% to 2%. The specimen was peripheral blood. The receptors derive from a man under 40 with active or convalescent COVID-19. Each CDR3 is given with its conserved first and last residue. The order of the fields is CDR3 protein, CDR3 DNA, V gene, D gene, J gene, clone size. D genes are given only for firm matches. Clone size appears in some rows only: once, few, many, or a class for an expanded clone.

CASSQDRQGGRGYTF TGCGCCAGCAGCCAAGACAGACAGGGTGGCCGTGGCTACACCTTC TRBV4-3 TRBD1 TRBJ1-2 .
CASRAGSNAGGYTF TGTGCCAGCAGAGCCGGGAGCAACGCTGGTGGCTACACCTTC TRBV25-1 . TRBJ1-2 few
CASGGAEAFF TGTGCCAGTGGGGGGGCTGAAGCTTTCTTT TRBV19 . TRBJ1-1 .
CATSRDLDSTNTQYF TGTGCCACCAGCAGAGATCTGGACAGCACGAATACGCAGTATTTT TRBV15 . TRBJ2-3 .
CASSLISSGGASSEQFF TGCGCCAGCAGCTTGATTTCTAGCGGGGGGGCCAGTAGTGAGCAGTTCTTC TRBV5-1 TRBD2 TRBJ2-1 few
CASSPGGYGYTF TGTGCCAGCAGCCCAGGGGGATATGGCTACACCTTC TRBV4-2 TRBD1 TRBJ1-2 .
CASSIGQGPAFF TGTGCCAGCAGCATAGGACAGGGACCCGCTTTCTTT TRBV5-4 TRBD1 TRBJ1-1 .
CASGSSGNTIYF TGTGCCAGCGGTAGCTCTGGAAACACCATATATTTT TRBV2 . TRBJ1-3 .
CASSFTLGTASSYNSPLHF TGTGCCAGCAGCTTCACCCTTGGGACAGCGAGCTCCTATAATTCACCCCTCCACTTT TRBV7-9 TRBD1 TRBJ1-6 .
CASSPLTSGAYNEQFF TGTGCCAGCAGCCCGTTAACTAGCGGAGCCTACAATGAGCAGTTCTTC TRBV13 TRBD2 TRBJ2-1 .
CASSLSKETQYF TGTGCCAGCAGCTTATCTAAAGAGACCCAGTACTTC TRBV7-8 . TRBJ2-5 .
CASSLDSGEQYF TGTGCCAGCAGCTTAGATTCGGGAGAGCAGTACTTC TRBV11-2 . TRBJ2-7 many
CASSQYQTVMRSSGNTIYF TGTGCCAGCAGCCAATATCAGACAGTAATGCGCAGCTCTGGAAACACCATATATTTT TRBV3-1/TRBV3-2 . TRBJ1-3 .
CASSLGQGSGYTF TGTGCCAGCAGCTTAGGACAGGGATCTGGCTACACCTTC TRBV11-2 TRBD1 TRBJ1-2 .
CASSLVTGGVNYGYTF TGTGCCAGCAGCCTCGTCACAGGGGGTGTTAACTATGGCTACACCTTC TRBV7-2 TRBD1 TRBJ1-2 .
CASSSTNNTDNEQFF TGTGCCAGCAGCTCCACCAATAATACAGACAATGAGCAGTTCTTC TRBV7-7 . TRBJ2-1 once
CASRGLNTQYF TGTGCCAGCAGGGGACTCAATACGCAGTATTTT TRBV12-3/TRBV12-4 . TRBJ2-3 few